Each of the 27 T cell receptor beta chains below was sequenced from the same sample in a study of T cells in Graves' hyperthyroidism and ophthalmopathy. Using RNA transcripts as the source, TCR beta CDR3 regions were amplified. The HTBI primer set was used in a first-round RT-PCR of the TCR CDR3. TCRdb itself ran the multiplex PCR reads through MiXCR, one entry per CDR3 protein. Of roughly 500,000 distinct CDR3 sequences in the sample, around 46% were seen once. Sequences were obtained from peripheral blood or thyroid tissue (not recorded which). The origin of the receptors is an adult woman with Graves' disease, either hyperthyroidism or ophthalmopathy (not recorded which).

This clonotype was recorded a few times. The rearrangement joins TRBV20-1 to TRBJ1-1; maybe TRBD1 (5 bases). Trimming left V 0 bases short and J 11 bases short, with 25 bases between. The germline V gene encodes CDR1 DFQATT and CDR2 SNEGSKA (reference sequence). The CDR3 extends over 16 amino acids. CDR3 residues: CSARDQNFRVQGRAFF. The CDR3 DNA is TGCAGTGCTAGAGATCAGAATTTTCGGGTTCAGGGCCGGGCTTTCTTT.

In its sample, this clonotype was seen many times. The gene calls are TRBV5-1 and TRBJ2-7; D is undetermined. Trimming took off 0 bases at V and 5 bases at J, with 21 bases between the two ends. Germline V CDR1 and CDR2: SGHRS, YFSETQ. This CDR3 contains 17 residues. This CDR3 reads CASSLAPSLLTGDEQYF. In DNA, the CDR3 is TGCGCCAGCAGCTTGGCTCCCTCACTGCTCACTGGGGACGAGCAGTACTTC.

This clonotype was recorded many times. The J gene is TRBJ1-2, the V gene TRBV6-5, with TRBD1 as a possible D gene (5 bases). CDR3 length: 13 amino acids. With 6 bases removed from V and 5 bases from J, the gap between germline ends came to 13 bases. Germline V gives CDR1 MNHEY, CDR2 SVGAGI. CDR3 sequence (DNA): TGTGCCAGCAGATCCACAGGTTCTTATGGCTACACCTTC. Translated, it gives CASRSTGSYGYTF.

In its sample, this clonotype was seen many times. V and J are TRBV6-5 and TRBJ2-6, with 7 bases lining up with TRBD2. Per the germline V gene, CDR1 is MNHEY and CDR2 is SVGAGI. Germline trimming cut 4 bases from V and 4 bases from J; bases unmatched to any gene: 13. This CDR3 spans 18 amino acids. The CDR3, as DNA: TGTGCCAGCAGTTTCGGGAGCGGGAATGCTTGGGGGGCCAACGTCCTGACTTTC. The encoded protein is CASSFGSGNAWGANVLTF.

This chain links TRBV7-8 with TRBJ2-5, with D unclear. This CDR3 is 18 amino acids long. The V end lost 0 bases, the J end lost 9 bases, and 26 bases lay between the germline ends. The germline CDR1 and CDR2 sequences are SGHVS and FQNEAQ. The CDR3 is CASSLAALGEVSNQPQYF. CDR3 bases: TGTGCCAGCAGCTTAGCAGCATTAGGTGAGGTTAGCAATCAGCCCCAGTACTTC. Supplemented by reference TRBV7-8 and TRBJ2-5, the full variable domain reads GAGVSQSPRYKVAKRGQDVALRCDPISGHVSLFWYQQALGQGPEFLTYFQNEAQLDKSGLPSDRFFAERPEGSVSTLKIQRTQQEDSAVYLCASSLAALGEVSNQPQYFGPGTRLLVL.

V is TRBV29-1 and J is TRBJ1-2; 7 bases are shared with TRBD1. V shed 3 bases, J shed 0 bases, and the junction held 10 bases outside the gene matches. This CDR3 comprises 16 residues. Germline-derived CDR1 and CDR2 are SQVTM and ANQGSEA. The DNA of the CDR3 is TGCAGCGTTGAGGGGACAGACCGAAGTTCTAACTATGGCTACACCTTC. Translating gives CSVEGTDRSSNYGYTF.

This clonotype was seen a few times. A read error may explain this, as a much larger clone is one base away. V and J are TRBV2 and TRBJ1-5; the D gene is possibly TRBD1 (6 bases). V dropped 6 bases and J dropped 11 bases, with 20 bases sitting between them. The CDR3 totals 14 residues. Germline loops: CDR1 SNHLY, CDR2 FYNNEI. This CDR3 reads CASSSYPGVKSQHF. The CDR3 DNA sequence: TGTGCCAGCAGCTCTTACCCAGGGGTCAAGTCCCAGCATTTT.

The sample holds a few counts of this clonotype. The J gene is TRBJ2-7, the V gene TRBV29-1; D uncertain. Per germline, CDR1 SQVTM and CDR2 ANQGSEA. This CDR3 is built from 12 residues. V gave up 2 bases and J gave up 1 base, with 6 bases separating them. The CDR3 protein is CSVEHTSYEQYF. In nucleotides, the CDR3 is TGCAGCGTTGAACACACATCCTACGAGCAGTACTTC.

This clonotype was recorded at least ten times. The chain combines TRBV7-8 with TRBJ1-1, with TRBD1 as a possible D gene (6 bases). V lost 0 bases, J lost 4 bases, and 24 bases lay in between. The CDR3 totals 19 residues. Germline V gives CDR1 SGHVS, CDR2 FQNEAQ. CDR3 coding DNA: TGTGCCAGCAGCTTAGCTACGGTCGTGAGGGGGTTTTTTGTCACTGAAGCTTTCTTT. This codes for CASSLATVVRGFFVTEAFF.

This clonotype has only one observation. The J gene is TRBJ2-2, the V gene TRBV5-1; D is possibly TRBD1 or TRBD2 (5 bases each). This CDR3 spans 16 amino acids. Trimming removed 1 base at V and 2 bases at J, with 12 bases between. CDR1 is SGHRS, CDR2 YFSETQ, per germline. CDR3 amino acids: CASSLFTGLNTGELFF. The CDR3 DNA reads as TGCGCCAGCAGCTTGTTTACAGGACTCAACACCGGGGAGCTGTTTTTT.

This clonotype was seen many times. The V and J genes are TRBV29-1 and TRBJ2-7; D unclear. In germline, CDR1 is SQVTM, CDR2 ANQGSEA. The ends were cut back, 4 bases at V and 0 bases at J, with 7 bases in the middle. The CDR3 runs 12 residues. CDR3 DNA sequence: TGCAGCGTTGCTCTCCTCTCCTACGAGCAGTACTTC. Its protein product is CSVALLSYEQYF.

The gene calls are TRBV6-2 or TRBV6-3 and TRBJ2-2, with TRBD2 as a possible D gene (6 bases). With 6 bases removed from V and 2 bases from J, the gap between germline ends came to 13 bases. The CDR3 is 15 residues long. Germline CDR1 is MNHEY and CDR2 is SVGEGT. CDR3 sequence (DNA): TGTGCCAGCAGAATTAGCGGAGCCAACACCGGGGAGCTGTTTTTT. It specifies CASRISGANTGELFF.

This clonotype was found many times. The V gene is TRBV20-1, the J gene TRBJ2-7; 7 nucleotides agree with TRBD2. This CDR3 has 14 residues. Germline V CDR1 and CDR2: DFQATT, SNEGSKA (reference sequence). V was clipped by 3 bases and J by 3 bases; unmatched bases: 8. CDR3 amino acids: CSARGGPRDYEQYF. The CDR3 DNA reads TGCAGTGCTAGGGGAGGGCCAAGGGACTACGAGCAGTACTTC.

V is TRBV27 and J is TRBJ1-5, with D possibly being TRBD1 (6 bases). The germline gives CDR1 MNHEY, CDR2 SMNVEV (reference sequence). The CDR3 is 16 residues long. Trimming shortened V by 0 bases and J by 7 bases, and 16 bases separated the two germline ends. CDR3 sequence reads: CASSLSGLGGGQPQHF. CDR3 DNA: TGTGCCAGCAGTTTATCGGGTCTAGGGGGAGGGCAGCCCCAGCATTTT.

Comments on this clonotype: One end of the junction fails to match germline, which may point to a read error. This chain uses TRBV7-9 with TRBJ1-5; D ambiguous. Germline CDR1 SEHNR, CDR2 FQNEAQ (reference sequence). The CDR3 runs to 18 residues. DNA of the CDR3: TGCGCCAGCAGCCAAGTGGGGTTGTTAGGGCTGGGCAATCAGCCCCAGCATTTT. Its protein is CASSQVGLLGLGNQPQHF.

This clonotype was recorded a few times. The chain uses TRBV20-1 and TRBJ1-4; D not certain. Germline-derived CDR1 and CDR2 are DFQATT and SNEGSKA (reference sequence). The CDR3 consists of 14 residues. V was trimmed by 0 bases and J by 6 bases, leaving 11 bases between them. This CDR3 is CSARDRTDHEKLFF. The CDR3 bases are TGCAGTGCTAGAGATCGGACGGACCATGAAAAACTGTTTTTT.

To note about this clonotype: A much more abundant neighbour one base away suggests this may be a read error. This chain connects TRBV9 to TRBJ2-7; D could derive from TRBD1 or TRBD2 (5 bases each). V was cut by 4 bases and J by 8 bases, with 19 bases left in between. Germline-derived CDR1 and CDR2 are SGDLS and YYNGEE. The CDR3 is made up of 14 amino acids. The CDR3 DNA is TGTGCCAGCAGCCAAAGGTCGTCTCGGGGCAAGCAGTACTTC. Amino acids: CASSQRSSRGKQYF. Full variable domain (outside the CDR3, taken from reference TRBV9 and TRBJ2-7): DSGVTQTPKHLITATGQRVTLRCSPRSGDLSVYWYQQSLDQGLQFLIQYYNGEERAKGNILERFSAQQFPDLHSELNLSSLELGDSALYFCASSQRSSRGKQYFGPGTRLTVT.

The V gene is TRBV12-5, the J gene TRBJ1-3, with D maybe TRBD1 (6 bases). Trimming removed 7 bases at V and 5 bases at J, with 15 bases between. The CDR3 is made up of 14 amino acids. From germline, CDR1 is LGHNT and CDR2 FRNRAP. CDR3 bases: TGTGCTAGTGCCCTCGGGGGGCGCCGAAACACCATATATTTT. Translation gives CASALGGRRNTIYF.

Comment on this clonotype: Sequence at one end of the junction differs from germline and may be a read error. The chain has TRBV7-6 and TRBJ2-7; 10 nucleotides line up with TRBD2. Germline CDR1 reads SGHVS; CDR2 reads FNYEAQ. The CDR3 has 16 amino acids. CDR3 DNA: TGTGCCAACAGCTTGGGTAGCGGGGGGACACCCTACGAGCAGTACTTC. It yields the protein CANSLGSGGTPYEQYF.

This clonotype was picked up many times. The chain recombines TRBV4-2 with TRBJ1-5; D call uncertain. This CDR3 spans 15 amino acids. Between the trimmed V and J ends, which lost 3 bases and 4 bases, there was a span of 13 bases. Germline assignment: CDR1 LGHNA and CDR2 YNFKEQ. CDR3: CASSHSASLNQPQHF. The DNA for the CDR3 is TGTGCCAGCAGCCACTCGGCCAGCTTGAATCAGCCCCAGCATTTT.

The chain is built from TRBV5-1 and TRBJ1-3; no reliable D call. Trimming took 5 bases from V and 3 from J, leaving 15 bases between them. The CDR3 consists of 15 residues. The germline V gene has CDR1 SGHRS and CDR2 YFSETQ. The CDR3 reads CASRRSKEGGNTIYF. The CDR3 coding sequence is TGCGCCAGCAGGAGGAGCAAGGAGGGTGGAAACACCATATATTTT.

The rearrangement uses TRBV29-1 and TRBJ1-4; D is ambiguous. This CDR3 contains 12 residues. Per germline, CDR1 SQVTM and CDR2 ANQGSEA. Trimming cost V 4 bases and J 12 bases, with 15 bases left between them. CDR3 nucleotide sequence: TGCAGCGTTGTCGGAATAGCGGGAGAACTGTTTTTT. This codes for CSVVGIAGELFF.

This clonotype was detected only once. The chain joins TRBV18 to TRBJ2-7; no definite D call. The V end lost 0 bases, the J end lost 4 bases, and 13 bases lay between the germline ends. CDR1 is KGHSH, CDR2 LQKENI, per germline. CDR3 length: 15 amino acids. CDR3 sequence reads: CASSPPSGSKYEQYF. The CDR3 region has the DNA TGTGCCAGCTCACCACCGAGTGGCTCGAAATACGAGCAGTACTTC.

This chain joins TRBV2 and TRBJ1-1; no clear D gene. Trimming cost V 5 bases and J 8 bases, with 18 bases left between them. The length of the CDR3 is 14 residues. Looked up from germline, CDR1 is SNHLY and CDR2 is FYNNEI. The DNA of the CDR3 is TGTGCCAGCAGTTGGGCACTTCAGGTGAAAGAAGCTTTCTTT. This sequence encodes CASSWALQVKEAFF.

The genes are TRBV29-1 and TRBJ1-5; weak D call: TRBD1 (5 bases). CDR1 is SQVTM, CDR2 ANQGSEA, per germline. The CDR3 is 13 amino acids. V shed 4 bases and J shed 11 bases, with 18 bases lying between them. The CDR3 region has the DNA TGCAGCGTTGTTGGGACTAGCCGGGAGACCCAGCATTTT. Protein: CSVVGTSRETQHF. The full variable domain, rest sourced from reference TRBV29-1 and TRBJ1-5, is SAVISQKPSRDICQRGTSLTIQCQVDSQVTMMFWYRQQPGQSLTLIATANQGSEATYESGFVIDKFPISRPNLTFSTLTVSNMSPEDSSIYLCSVVGTSRETQHFGDGTRLSIL.

This clonotype came up many times. Written as DNA, the CDR3 is TGTGCCAGCAGCCCGGAATGGGGGATTTACGAGCAGTACTTC. Protein: CASSPEWGIYEQYF. The chain carries TRBV12-3 or TRBV12-4 and TRBJ2-7; D is tentatively TRBD1 or TRBD2 (5 bases each). The CDR3 consists of 14 residues. Trimming took off 6 bases at V and 4 bases at J, with 16 bases between the two ends.

This clonotype was recorded many times. The chain is built from TRBV15 and TRBJ1-2; maybe TRBD1 (6 bases). Germline CDR1 LNHNV, CDR2 YYDKDF (reference sequence). The CDR3 sequence is 14 residues long. V was shortened by 0 bases and J by 8 bases, with 13 bases between the two germline ends. The CDR3 is CATSRDPQGGGYTF. CDR3 DNA: TGTGCCACCAGCAGAGACCCACAGGGTGGAGGCTACACCTTC.